The clone carrying this T cell receptor beta chain was observed a few times. As yet, its antigen is unknown. The use of previously described methods and listed TCR primers produced the bulk TCR libraries. TCRdb processed the PCR reads anew with MiXCR; each CDR3 protein has one entry. The repertoire has approximately 550,000 distinct CDR3 sequences, over 20% of them found once; the top ten carry 0.7% to 1%. These data belong to a study of molecular identifiers for immune sequencing clone quantification. Notes on the study in general: Barcode-sharing identical TCR molecules could underestimate highly expanded clone sizes. Reportedly, one cell's Jurkat TCR RNA was detected within one million naive CD8 cells.

Between about 18,000 and 1,100,000 sorted cells, with 10%, 30% or 50% RNA, yielded naive CD8 libraries. The sample comprised naive CD8+ T cells from blood, with Jurkat cell RNA spiked in. Subset indicated: FACS-sorted CD8+CD4-CCR7+CD45RA+ naive T cells. This clonotype was sampled from a human donor in good health. Some libraries in this study had Jurkat cell RNA spiked in.

The CDR3 spells CASSQEGGGLPGELFF. Written as DNA, the CDR3 is TGCGCCAGCAGCCAAGAGGGGGGGGGGCTCCCCGGGGAGCTGTTTTTT. The chain joins TRBV4-3 to TRBJ2-2; D possibly corresponds to TRBD2 (7 bases). V lost 0 bases and J 6 bases, leaving 14 bases between the germline ends. In germline, CDR1 is LGHNA, CDR2 YSLEER. This CDR3 is built from 16 residues.